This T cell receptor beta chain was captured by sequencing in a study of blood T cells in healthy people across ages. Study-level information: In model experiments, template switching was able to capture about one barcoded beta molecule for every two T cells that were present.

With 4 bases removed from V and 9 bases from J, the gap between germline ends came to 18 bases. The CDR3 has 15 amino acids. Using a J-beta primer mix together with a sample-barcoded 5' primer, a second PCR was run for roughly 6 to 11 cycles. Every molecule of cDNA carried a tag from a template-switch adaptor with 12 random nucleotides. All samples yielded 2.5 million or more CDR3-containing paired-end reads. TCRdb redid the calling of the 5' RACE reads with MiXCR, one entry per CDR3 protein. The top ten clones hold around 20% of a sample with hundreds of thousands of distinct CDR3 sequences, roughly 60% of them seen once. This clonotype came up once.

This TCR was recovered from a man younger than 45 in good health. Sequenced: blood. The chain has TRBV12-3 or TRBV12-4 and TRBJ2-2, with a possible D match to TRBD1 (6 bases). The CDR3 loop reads CASSYGRQAARELFF. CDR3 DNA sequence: TGTGCCAGCAGTTACGGACGACAGGCTGCGAGGGAGCTGTTTTTT.